This T cell receptor beta chain was sequenced for a study of T cell responses to AZD1222 COVID-19 vaccine. Looking at the study overall: Doses given second, at about 4 or about 12 weeks, were pooled. Whole-study results and caveats: Clonal diversity was possibly underestimated, and white British individuals and females predominated among donors. Spike-specific TCR breadth and depth both grew after two AZD1222 doses. The span of vaccine-associated CD4 TCRs extended across spike, with dominance at 160-218 and 743-854.

The CDR3 contains 13 residues. The V gene lost 1 base and the J gene lost 3 bases, with 4 bases spanning the gap. Germline CDR1 and CDR2: LGHDT and YNNKEL (reference sequence). Regarding this clone: Its cognate antigen is unknown.

Sequencing was performed with immunoSEQ multiplex PCR; in TCRdb, only in-frame clones are kept and a portion is missing. The sample lists fewer than 90,000 clones; roughly 87% were seen once. This specimen was peripheral blood, taken on day 0 of AZD1222 vaccination. The rearrangement uses TRBV3-1 (or the pseudogene TRBV3-2) and TRBJ1-5, with D hard to call. The receptor's source is an adult in good health. In nucleotides, the CDR3 is TGTGCCAGCAGCCAAGCCCTCAATCAGCCCCAGCATTTT. It translates to CASSQALNQPQHF.